The 25 T cell receptor beta chains reported below all come from one sample, sequenced in a study of response to subunit inactivated influenza vaccine. TCRdb reprocessed the RT-PCR reads with MiXCR, giving one entry per CDR3 protein. The sample lists about 650,000 distinct CDR3 sequences; around 15% were seen once. Sequences were derived from PBMCs from blood, sampled about 14 days before vaccination. All receptors derive from a man aged 50-59 years who received an inactivated influenza vaccine.

The chain recombines TRBV4-2 with TRBJ2-7; 10 bases map to TRBD1. Germline V gene lookup returns CDR1 LGHNA and CDR2 YNFKEQ. The ends lost 2 bases at V and 4 bases at J; junction bases unmatched: 2. The CDR3 is 14 amino acids. The CDR3 spells CASSQSGQGYEQYF. CDR3 nucleotide sequence: TGTGCCAGCAGCCAATCGGGACAGGGGTACGAGCAGTACTTC.

This chain uses TRBV29-1 with TRBJ2-7, with D hard to call. Germline loops: CDR1 SQVTM, CDR2 ANQGSEA. V was cut by 4 bases and J by 3 bases, with 7 bases left in between. The CDR3 has 11 amino acids. The CDR3 region has the DNA TGCAGCGTTGGTAGCCACTACGAGCAGTACTTC. This gives the protein CSVGSHYEQYF.

As to this clonotype: A much bigger clone sits one base away, suggesting this may be a read error. The chain uses TRBV27 and TRBJ1-2; tentatively, D is TRBD1 (6 bases). Germline CDR1 is MNHEY and CDR2 is SMNVEV (reference sequence). The V end was cut by 5 bases, the J end by 2 bases, with 12 bases between. The CDR3 length is 14 residues. The CDR3 region has the DNA TGTGCCAGCAGTCCCCTCACAGGGAACTATGGCTACACCTTC. This sequence encodes CASSPLTGNYGYTF.

The table lists this clonotype with a few counts. The V and J genes are TRBV5-4 and TRBJ2-5; 7 positions agree with TRBD2. CDR1 is SGHNT, CDR2 YYREEE, per germline (reference sequence). V lost 5 bases, J lost 3 bases, and 7 bases stayed unmatched. The CDR3 is 14 amino acids. The CDR3: CASRRETRKETQYF. In nucleotides, the CDR3 is TGTGCCAGCAGGCGGGAGACCAGAAAAGAGACCCAGTACTTC.

This clonotype was seen many times. The rearrangement uses TRBV6-5 and TRBJ1-3, with D hard to call. V was trimmed by 6 bases and J by 6 bases, leaving 9 bases between them. The CDR3 covers 12 residues. Germline V gives CDR1 MNHEY, CDR2 SVGAGI. DNA for the CDR3: TGTGCCAGCAGCCCAGGACCAAACACCATATATTTT. It codes for CASSPGPNTIYF.

This clonotype was seen many times. This CDR3 reads CSAPPLGQAHNEQFF. As DNA, the CDR3 is TGCAGTGCCCCCCCTCTGGGACAAGCGCACAATGAGCAGTTCTTC. This chain links TRBV20-1 with TRBJ2-1; tentatively, D is TRBD1 (6 bases). The CDR3 has 15 amino acids. V lost 6 bases and J 5 bases, leaving 20 bases between the germline ends. Germline CDR1 reads DFQATT; CDR2 reads SNEGSKA (reference sequence).

The chain uses TRBV29-1 and TRBJ2-6; no reliable D call. Trimming pared 5 bases from V and 1 base from J, leaving 9 bases between. In germline, CDR1 is SQVTM, CDR2 ANQGSEA. The CDR3 runs 14 residues. The CDR3 DNA is TGCAGCGTTTCGCTCGGTTCTGGGGCCAACGTCCTGACTTTC. Its protein is CSVSLGSGANVLTF.

This sequence joins TRBV2 and TRBJ2-3; 13 bases map to TRBD2. The CDR3 runs to 15 residues. V trimming: 6 bases; J trimming: 11 bases; junction bases outside the gene matches: 11. Germline V gene lookup returns CDR1 SNHLY and CDR2 FYNNEI. The CDR3 region has the DNA TGTGCCAGCAGGGGACTAGCGGGACCTCATTATGGGCAGTATTTT. Translation: CASRGLAGPHYGQYF.

The V and J genes are TRBV20-1 and TRBJ1-3; the D gene is possibly TRBD1 (5 bases). V dropped 3 bases and J dropped 0 bases, with 15 bases sitting between them. Germline CDR1 reads DFQATT; CDR2 reads SNEGSKA (reference sequence). The CDR3 runs to 16 residues. Here the CDR3 DNA reads TGCAGTGCTAGGAAGGGACCCGGGTTCTCTGGAAACACCATATATTTT. Translated, it gives CSARKGPGFSGNTIYF.

In this sample, this clonotype turned up a few times. The rearrangement uses TRBV7-2 and TRBJ1-1; no reliable D call. Germline V gene data show CDR1 as SGHTA and CDR2 as FQGNSA. The CDR3 spans 15 residues. The germline V and J ends were trimmed by 2 bases and 3 bases, with 13 bases remaining between them. The CDR3 DNA is TGTGCCAGCAGCTTATCTGGGAACCCTTACACTGAAGCTTTCTTT. As protein: CASSLSGNPYTEAFF. The variable domain in full, completed from reference TRBV7-2 and TRBJ1-1, reads GAGVSQSPSNKVTEKGKDVELRCDPISGHTALYWYRQSLGQGLEFLIYFQGNSAPDKSGLPSDRFSAERTGGSVSTLTIQRTQQEDSAVYLCASSLSGNPYTEAFFGQGTRLTVV.

This clonotype was observed a handful of times. V and J are TRBV20-1 and TRBJ2-5, with no clear D. This CDR3 has 13 amino acids. Germline loops: CDR1 DFQATT, CDR2 SNEGSKA (reference sequence). V was clipped by 6 bases and J by 6 bases, with 17 bases between them. The CDR3 region has the DNA TGCAGTGCCCCACCCCCCCCAACCAAGACCCAGTACTTC. The encoded protein is CSAPPPPTKTQYF.

This clonotype was seen only a few times. The rearrangement joins TRBV24-1 to TRBJ2-5, with 7 bases that match TRBD1. The ends lost 3 bases at V and 2 bases at J; junction bases unmatched: 2. Per germline, CDR1 KGHDR and CDR2 SFDVKD. The CDR3 is 14 residues long. The CDR3 loop is CATSDVGQQETQYF. The CDR3 DNA sequence: TGTGCCACCAGTGATGTGGGACAGCAAGAGACCCAGTACTTC.

The chain couples TRBV20-1 to TRBJ2-3; TRBD2 agrees at 9 bases. The trim removed 5 bases at V and 4 bases at J, leaving 13 bases unmatched. CDR3 length equals 16 residues. Germline CDR1 and CDR2: DFQATT and SNEGSKA (reference sequence). The CDR3 DNA sequence: TGCAGTGCTCCCAGGCGGGGGGGCTTTCTGTCAGATACGCAGTATTTT. Encoded protein: CSAPRRGGFLSDTQYF.

The DNA of the CDR3 is TGTGCCAGCAGCGGCATGGAGGGAAGAACCTCTGGGGCCAACGTCCTGACTTTC. Translated: CASSGMEGRTSGANVLTF. This sequence joins TRBV11-2 and TRBJ2-6; a weak D match, TRBD2 (6 bases). This CDR3 contains 18 residues. Trimming took 5 bases from V and 0 from J, leaving 17 bases between them. Germline V lookup: CDR1 SGHAT, CDR2 FQNNGV.

The rearrangement links TRBV2 to TRBJ2-1; 8 positions agree with TRBD1. CDR1 and CDR2 (germline): SNHLY, FYNNEI. The V segment lost 2 bases and the J segment 4 bases; nucleotides outside the gene matches: 1. The CDR3 contains 14 residues. The CDR3 DNA sequence: TGTGCCAGCAGTGAACGGACAGGGTACAATGAGCAGTTCTTC. Encoded protein: CASSERTGYNEQFF.

There are many counts of this clonotype. The chain is built from TRBV12-3 or TRBV12-4 and TRBJ1-1; 7 positions match TRBD1. V trimming: 3 bases; J trimming: 4 bases; junction bases outside the gene matches: 2. The CDR3 covers 13 residues. The CDR3 spells CASSFAGGTEAFF. Here the CDR3 DNA reads TGTGCCAGCAGTTTTGCAGGGGGCACTGAAGCTTTCTTT.

Only a few counts were recorded for this clonotype. The J gene is TRBJ2-3, the V gene TRBV7-3; either TRBD1 or TRBD2 may supply D (5 bases each). CDR1 is SGHTA, CDR2 FQGTGA, per germline. The CDR3 contains 13 residues. V lost 11 bases to trimming and J lost 0 bases, with 12 bases between them. The CDR3, as DNA: TGTGCCTCCGGGACGGCTAGCACAGATACGCAGTATTTT. Its translation is CASGTASTDTQYF.

This clonotype was counted ten times or more. The rearrangement uses TRBV6-5 and TRBJ1-5, with D unresolved. This CDR3 comprises 14 residues. Trimming shortened V by 2 bases and J by 2 bases, and 7 bases separated the two germline ends. Germline V gene lookup returns CDR1 MNHEY and CDR2 SVGAGI. The CDR3 sequence is CASSYGQRNQPQHF. The CDR3 bases are TGTGCCAGCAGTTACGGGCAGCGCAATCAGCCCCAGCATTTT.

This clonotype has a count of ten or more. The J gene is TRBJ2-7, the V gene TRBV28, with TRBD1 matching over 9 bases. The CDR3 is 14 residues long. CDR1 and CDR2 (germline): MDHEN, SYDVKM. The J segment lost 5 bases and the V segment lost 4 bases, leaving 6 bases of the junction unmatched. CDR3 in DNA: TGTGCCAGCAGTTCGCCGGGACAGGGACACGAGCAGTACTTC. Encoded protein: CASSSPGQGHEQYF.

V usage is TRBV27 and J usage is TRBJ2-7; 9 bases line up with TRBD1. V trimming: 8 bases; J trimming: 6 bases; junction bases outside the gene matches: 8. The germline V gene encodes CDR1 MNHEY and CDR2 SMNVEV (reference sequence). The CDR3 is 13 residues long. CDR3 nucleotide sequence: TGTGCCAGCGGCCGGGACAGGGTGGCCGAGCAGTACTTC. This gives the protein CASGRDRVAEQYF.

This clonotype was seen a few times. The V and J genes are TRBV4-2 and TRBJ1-3; 9 bases are a match to TRBD1. CDR1 and CDR2 (germline): LGHNA, YNFKEQ. J gave up 0 bases and V 5 bases, and 5 bases lay outside the gene matches. The CDR3 covers 16 residues. The DNA for the CDR3 is TGTGCCAGCAGCACTCGGGACAGGGACTCTGGAAACACCATATATTTT. This sequence encodes CASSTRDRDSGNTIYF.

This chain uses TRBV9 with TRBJ2-3; D uncertain. This CDR3 region has 13 residues. The germline V gene has CDR1 SGDLS and CDR2 YYNGEE. The V end was cut by 4 bases, the J end by 3 bases, with 9 bases between. The CDR3 protein is CASSLLLTDTQYF. The CDR3 nucleotides are TGTGCCAGCAGCCTTCTTCTAACAGATACGCAGTATTTT.

This chain connects TRBV6-2 or TRBV6-3 to TRBJ2-5; D unresolved. The CDR3 is made up of 15 amino acids. Trimming stripped 4 bases from V and 4 bases from J, with 16 bases between. CDR1 and CDR2 (germline): MNHEY, SVGEGT. This CDR3 reads CASSSEPLRRETQYF. For the CDR3, the DNA is TGTGCCAGCAGTTCTGAACCGTTAAGGCGAGAGACCCAGTACTTC.

This clonotype occurred many times. The junction and the germline gene differ at one end; a read error may be behind it. This chain links TRBV5-1 with TRBJ2-7; 7 nucleotides line up with TRBD2. Germline assignment: CDR1 SGHRS and CDR2 YFSETQ. This CDR3 region has 14 residues. Here the CDR3 reads CASSLGLGSYEQYF. CDR3 DNA: TGTGCCAGCAGTTTAGGACTAGGCTCCTACGAGCAGTACTTC.

The CDR3 protein is CANVHKMPSGNTIYF. The CDR3 DNA follows: TGTGCCAACGTCCATAAGATGCCCTCTGGAAACACCATATATTTT. V gene TRBV27 combines with J gene TRBJ1-3, with D unclear. V was trimmed by 10 bases and J by 0 bases, leaving 16 bases between them. Germline-derived CDR1 and CDR2 are MNHEY and SMNVEV (reference sequence). CDR3 length equals 15 residues.